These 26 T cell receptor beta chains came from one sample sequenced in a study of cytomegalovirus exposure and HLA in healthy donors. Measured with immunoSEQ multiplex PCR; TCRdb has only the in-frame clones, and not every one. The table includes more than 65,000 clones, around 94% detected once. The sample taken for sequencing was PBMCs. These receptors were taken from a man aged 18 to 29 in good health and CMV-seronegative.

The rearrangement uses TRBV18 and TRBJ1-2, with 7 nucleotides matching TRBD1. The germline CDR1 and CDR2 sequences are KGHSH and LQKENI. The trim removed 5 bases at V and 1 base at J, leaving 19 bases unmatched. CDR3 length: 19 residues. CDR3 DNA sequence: TGTGCCAGCTCATTTTATTCGCGGCGGGACAGACCGATTAACTATGGCTACACCTTC. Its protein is CASSFYSRRDRPINYGYTF.

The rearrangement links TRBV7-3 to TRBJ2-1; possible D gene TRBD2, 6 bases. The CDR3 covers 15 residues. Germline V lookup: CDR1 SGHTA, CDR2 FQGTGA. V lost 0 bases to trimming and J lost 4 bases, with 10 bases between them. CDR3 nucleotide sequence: TGTGCCAGCAGCTTAACTAGCGGAACTTACAATGAGCAGTTCTTC. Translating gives CASSLTSGTYNEQFF.

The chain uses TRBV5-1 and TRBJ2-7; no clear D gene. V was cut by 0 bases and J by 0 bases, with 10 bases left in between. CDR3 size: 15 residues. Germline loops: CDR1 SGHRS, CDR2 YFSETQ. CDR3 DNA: TGCGCCAGCAGCTTGGCGTTGCACAGCTCCTACGAGCAGTACTTC. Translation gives CASSLALHSSYEQYF.

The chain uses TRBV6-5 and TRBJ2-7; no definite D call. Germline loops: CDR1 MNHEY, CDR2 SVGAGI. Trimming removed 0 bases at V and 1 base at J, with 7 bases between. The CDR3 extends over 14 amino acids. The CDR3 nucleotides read TGTGCCAGCAGTTACTCGGGCAGATCCTACGAGCAGTACTTC. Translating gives CASSYSGRSYEQYF.

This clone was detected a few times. As DNA, the CDR3 is TGTGCCAGTAGTACCCTCTCGGGACAGATCTACGAGCAGTACTTC. Translated: CASSTLSGQIYEQYF. The V gene is TRBV19, the J gene TRBJ2-7, with 7 nucleotides matching TRBD1. The CDR3 contains 15 residues. Germline V gene sequence: CDR1 LNHDA, CDR2 SQIVND (reference sequence). Trimming at V came to 4 bases and at J to 3 bases, leaving 9 bases not matched to a gene.

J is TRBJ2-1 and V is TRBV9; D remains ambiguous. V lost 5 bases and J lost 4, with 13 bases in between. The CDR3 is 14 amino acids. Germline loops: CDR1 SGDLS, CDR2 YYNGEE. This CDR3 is CASRSVAGYNEQFF. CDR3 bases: TGTGCCAGCAGGTCGGTAGCTGGGTACAATGAGCAGTTCTTC.

This CDR3 reads CASSILTGGTVNTEAFF. For the CDR3, the DNA is TGTGCCAGTAGTATTCTGACAGGGGGAACTGTGAACACTGAAGCTTTCTTT. This sequence joins TRBV19 and TRBJ1-1, with TRBD1 matching 9 bases. V lost 3 bases and J lost 0; bases outside the gene matches: 8. The CDR3 totals 17 residues. Germline lookup yields CDR1 LNHDA and CDR2 SQIVND (reference sequence).

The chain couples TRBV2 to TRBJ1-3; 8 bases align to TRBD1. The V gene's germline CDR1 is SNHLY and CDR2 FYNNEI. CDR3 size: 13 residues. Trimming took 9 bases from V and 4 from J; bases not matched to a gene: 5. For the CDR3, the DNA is TGTGCCAGTGGGACAGGTTCAGGAAACACCATATATTTT. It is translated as CASGTGSGNTIYF.

The CDR3 coding sequence is TGTGCCAGTAGTACGATGAGTTCGGGTGTGGACACCATATATTTT. Protein product: CASSTMSSGVDTIYF. The V call is TRBV19, the J call TRBJ1-3; no clear D. Germline loops: CDR1 LNHDA, CDR2 SQIVND (reference sequence). The CDR3 extends over 15 amino acids. V was cut by 4 bases and J by 8 bases, with 18 bases left in between.

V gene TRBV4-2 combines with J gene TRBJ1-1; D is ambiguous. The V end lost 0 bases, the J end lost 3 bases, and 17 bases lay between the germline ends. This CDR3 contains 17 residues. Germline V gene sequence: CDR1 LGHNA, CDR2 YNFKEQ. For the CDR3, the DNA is TGTGCCAGCAGCCAAGATTCGGTGGGCACCCATTACACTGAAGCTTTCTTT. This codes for CASSQDSVGTHYTEAFF.

This CDR3 is CASSHWTSRDEQFF. Here the CDR3 DNA reads TGTGCCAGCAGCCATTGGACTAGCAGGGATGAGCAGTTCTTC. This chain links TRBV14 with TRBJ2-1; 8 bases line up with TRBD2. Germline CDR1 is SGHDN and CDR2 is FVKESK. Trimming at V came to 3 bases and at J to 8 bases, leaving 6 bases not matched to a gene. This CDR3 has 14 residues.

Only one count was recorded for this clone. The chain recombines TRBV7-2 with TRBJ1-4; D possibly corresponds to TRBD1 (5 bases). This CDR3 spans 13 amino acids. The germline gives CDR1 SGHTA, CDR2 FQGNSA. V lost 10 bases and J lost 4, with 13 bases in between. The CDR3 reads CATAGGINEKLFF. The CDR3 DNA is TGTGCCACCGCCGGGGGGATTAATGAAAAACTGTTTTTT.

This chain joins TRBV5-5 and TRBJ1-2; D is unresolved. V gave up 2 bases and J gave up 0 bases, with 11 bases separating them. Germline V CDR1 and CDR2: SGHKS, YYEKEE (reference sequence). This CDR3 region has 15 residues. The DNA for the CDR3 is TGTGCCAGCAGCTTCAGCAGGTGGGCTAACTATGGCTACACCTTC. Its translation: CASSFSRWANYGYTF.

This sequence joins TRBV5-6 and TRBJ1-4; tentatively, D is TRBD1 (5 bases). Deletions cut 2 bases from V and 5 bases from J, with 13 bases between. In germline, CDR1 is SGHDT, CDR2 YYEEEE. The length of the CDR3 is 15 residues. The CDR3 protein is CASSFGGGANEKLFF. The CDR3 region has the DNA TGTGCCAGCAGCTTCGGCGGAGGGGCGAATGAAAAACTGTTTTTT.

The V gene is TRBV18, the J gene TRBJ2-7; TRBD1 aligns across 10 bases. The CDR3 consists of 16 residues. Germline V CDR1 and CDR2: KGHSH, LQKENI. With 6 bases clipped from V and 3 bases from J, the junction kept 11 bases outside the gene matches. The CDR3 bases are TGTGCCAGCTCTCCAAGGACAGGGGGAAGTCTCTACGAGCAGTACTTC. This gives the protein CASSPRTGGSLYEQYF.

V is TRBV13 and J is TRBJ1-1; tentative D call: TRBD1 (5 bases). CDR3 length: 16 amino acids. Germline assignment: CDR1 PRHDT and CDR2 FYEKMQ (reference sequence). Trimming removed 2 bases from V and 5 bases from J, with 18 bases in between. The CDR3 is CASSLRENRFNTEAFF. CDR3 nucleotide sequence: TGTGCCAGCAGCTTAAGGGAAAACAGGTTCAATACTGAAGCTTTCTTT.

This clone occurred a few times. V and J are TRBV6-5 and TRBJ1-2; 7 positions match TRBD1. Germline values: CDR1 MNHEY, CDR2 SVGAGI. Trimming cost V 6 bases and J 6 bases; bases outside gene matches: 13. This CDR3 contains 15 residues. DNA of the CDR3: TGTGCCAGCAGCTCTCCGGGACAGCGCAGGGATGGCTACACCTTC. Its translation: CASSSPGQRRDGYTF.

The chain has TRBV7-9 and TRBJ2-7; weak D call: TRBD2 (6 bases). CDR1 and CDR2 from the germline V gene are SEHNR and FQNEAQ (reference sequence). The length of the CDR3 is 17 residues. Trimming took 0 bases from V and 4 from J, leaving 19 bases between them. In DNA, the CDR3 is TGTGCCAGCAGCTTAGCGGTAGGGAGGACTCACTCATACGAGCAGTACTTC. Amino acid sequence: CASSLAVGRTHSYEQYF.

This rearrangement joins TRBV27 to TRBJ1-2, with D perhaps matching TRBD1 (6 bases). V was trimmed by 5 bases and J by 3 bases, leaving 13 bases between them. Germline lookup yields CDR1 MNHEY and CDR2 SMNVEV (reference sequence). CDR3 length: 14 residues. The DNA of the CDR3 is TGTGCCAGCAGTCATGGACAGTTTCACTATGGCTACACCTTC. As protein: CASSHGQFHYGYTF.

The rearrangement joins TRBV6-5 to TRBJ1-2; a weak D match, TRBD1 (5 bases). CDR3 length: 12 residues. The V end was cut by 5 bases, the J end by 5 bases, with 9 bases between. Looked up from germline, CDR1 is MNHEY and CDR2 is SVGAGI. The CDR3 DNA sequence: TGTGCCAGCAGTACTCCAGGGTATGGCTACACCTTC. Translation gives CASSTPGYGYTF.

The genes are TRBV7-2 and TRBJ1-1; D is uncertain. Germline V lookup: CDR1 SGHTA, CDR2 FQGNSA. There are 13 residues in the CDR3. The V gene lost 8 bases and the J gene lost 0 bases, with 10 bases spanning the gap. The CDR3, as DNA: TGTGCCAGCGGTGGGCAACTGAACACTGAAGCTTTCTTT. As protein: CASGGQLNTEAFF.

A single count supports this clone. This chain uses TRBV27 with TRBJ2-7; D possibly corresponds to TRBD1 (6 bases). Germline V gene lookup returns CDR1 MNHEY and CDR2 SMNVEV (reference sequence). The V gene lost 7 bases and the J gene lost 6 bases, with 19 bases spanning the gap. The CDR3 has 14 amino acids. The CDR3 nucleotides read TGTGCCAGCACCACTCTCTCAGGGGCAGGCGAGCAGTACTTC. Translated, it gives CASTTLSGAGEQYF.

The CDR3 DNA reads TGTGCCAGTAGTGGGCCGATAAGGATAACAAATCAGCCCCAGCATTTT. This codes for CASSGPIRITNQPQHF. The chain joins TRBV19 to TRBJ1-5; no firm D call. The CDR3 sequence is 16 residues long. Germline lookup yields CDR1 LNHDA and CDR2 SQIVND (reference sequence). Deletions cut 5 bases from V and 4 bases from J, with 18 bases between.

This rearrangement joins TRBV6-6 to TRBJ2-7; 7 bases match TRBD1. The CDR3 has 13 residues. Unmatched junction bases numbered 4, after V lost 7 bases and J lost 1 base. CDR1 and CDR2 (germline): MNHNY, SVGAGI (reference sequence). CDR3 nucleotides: TGTGCCAGCACCGGGACAGAGTCCTACGAGCAGTACTTC. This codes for CASTGTESYEQYF.

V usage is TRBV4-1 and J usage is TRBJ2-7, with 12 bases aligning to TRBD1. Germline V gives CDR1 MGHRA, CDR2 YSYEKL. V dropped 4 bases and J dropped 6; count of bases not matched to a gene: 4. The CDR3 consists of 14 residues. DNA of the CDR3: TGCGCCAGCAGCCGGGACAGGGGGCGCGGCGAGCAGTACTTC. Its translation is CASSRDRGRGEQYF.

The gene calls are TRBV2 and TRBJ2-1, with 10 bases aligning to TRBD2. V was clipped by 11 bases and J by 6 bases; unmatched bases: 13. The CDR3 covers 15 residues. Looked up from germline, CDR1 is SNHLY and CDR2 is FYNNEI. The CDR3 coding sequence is TGTGCCCTCAGCTGGTCTAGCGGGAGCCCCAATGAGCAGTTCTTC. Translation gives CALSWSSGSPNEQFF.